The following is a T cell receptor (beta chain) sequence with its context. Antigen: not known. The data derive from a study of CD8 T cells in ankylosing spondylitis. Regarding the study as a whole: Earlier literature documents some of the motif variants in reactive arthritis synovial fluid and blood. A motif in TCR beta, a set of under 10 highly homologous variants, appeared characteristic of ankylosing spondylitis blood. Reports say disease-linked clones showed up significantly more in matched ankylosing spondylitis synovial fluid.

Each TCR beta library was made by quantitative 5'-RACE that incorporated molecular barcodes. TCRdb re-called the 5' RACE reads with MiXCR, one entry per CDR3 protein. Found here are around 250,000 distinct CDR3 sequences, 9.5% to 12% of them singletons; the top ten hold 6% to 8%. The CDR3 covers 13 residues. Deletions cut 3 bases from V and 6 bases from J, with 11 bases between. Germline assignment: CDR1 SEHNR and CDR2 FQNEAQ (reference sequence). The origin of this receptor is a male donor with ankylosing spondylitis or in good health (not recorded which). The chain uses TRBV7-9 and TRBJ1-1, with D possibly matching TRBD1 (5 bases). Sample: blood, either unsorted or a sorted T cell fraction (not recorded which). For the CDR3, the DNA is TGTGCCAGCAGCTTTGTCCCAGGGCCTGAAGCTTTCTTT. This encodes CASSFVPGPEAFF.